This T cell receptor (beta chain) was identified during a study of T cell repertoires in cytomegalovirus infection. Study-wide context: Based on public TCR beta signatures, there were indications of CMV infection and of a matching HLA type.

Overall study findings and caveats: Dominating the ex vivo response were TCR beta clonotypes that were CMV-specific and HLA-C-restricted.

The CDR3 spans 14 residues. The germline gives CDR1 MRHNA, CDR2 SNTAGT. The V and J ends lost 7 bases and 2 bases respectively, with 15 bases between them. One entry per CDR3 protein, called by TCRdb with MiXCR from the reads. The sample yields about 900,000 distinct CDR3 sequences, approximately 31% seen once. Remarks on this clonotype: What it binds is not known.

This receptor was taken from a human donor in good health (CMV status not recorded). Some clones in this sample may be carry-over from other donors' samples. This rearrangement joins TRBV6-4 to TRBJ2-7; D is possibly TRBD1 (6 bases). Source: cultured CD8+ T cells from PBMCs, taken from culture after CMV antigen stimulation. The CDR3 loop reads CASTGDTQPYEQYV. CDR3 coding DNA: TGTGCCAGCACTGGGGACACCCAACCCTACGAGCAGTACGTC.